One sample yielded the 29 T cell receptor beta chains listed below, sequenced in a study of cytomegalovirus exposure and HLA in healthy donors. In the PCR, 60 Vbeta and 13 Jbeta primers were used. The repertoire was sequenced with immunoSEQ multiplex PCR; TCRdb's copy has only in-frame clones and lacks some. Of about 87,000 clones in the sample, approximately 74% were seen once. Source material: PBMCs. Every receptor here comes from a man aged 25 to 45 in good health and CMV-seropositive.

This clone was detected a few times. The genes are TRBV5-1 and TRBJ2-7; TRBD1 aligns across 9 bases. J gave up 0 bases and V 3 bases, and 1 base lay outside the gene matches. The CDR3 consists of 14 residues. Per the germline V gene, CDR1 is SGHRS and CDR2 is YFSETQ. CDR3 DNA sequence: TGCGCCAGCAGCTGGGACAGGGACTCCTACGAGCAGTACTTC. Amino acid sequence: CASSWDRDSYEQYF.

V is TRBV2 and J is TRBJ2-7, with 9 bases lining up with TRBD1. This CDR3 comprises 14 residues. The J segment lost 2 bases and the V segment lost 7 bases, leaving 6 bases of the junction unmatched. In germline, CDR1 is SNHLY, CDR2 FYNNEI. The CDR3 nucleotides are TGTGCCAGCATCCCACAGGGGGCCGCCTACGAGCAGTACTTC. Translation gives CASIPQGAAYEQYF.

The chain is built from TRBV6-1 and TRBJ2-7; 8 bases map to TRBD2. Germline-derived CDR1 and CDR2 are MNHNS and SASEGT. The CDR3 is 14 amino acids. V trimming: 5 bases; J trimming: 0 bases; junction bases outside the gene matches: 3. The CDR3 loop reads CASSLLAVSYEQYF. CDR3 coding DNA: TGTGCCAGCAGTTTACTAGCGGTCTCCTACGAGCAGTACTTC.

The J gene is TRBJ2-7, the V gene TRBV14; D is unclear. The CDR3 is 13 amino acids. Per germline, CDR1 SGHDN and CDR2 FVKESK. V was shortened by 10 bases and J by 7 bases, with 20 bases between the two germline ends. The DNA for the CDR3 is TGTGCCACCCCATCAGTGAGGTTCCGGGAGCAGTACTTC. This translates into CATPSVRFREQYF.

This sequence joins TRBV7-3 and TRBJ2-7; D is perhaps TRBD2 (6 bases). Per germline, CDR1 SGHTA and CDR2 FQGTGA. Trimming left V 5 bases short and J 3 bases short, with 11 bases between. The CDR3 spans 13 residues. The CDR3 here is CASSARDGYEQYF. The CDR3 DNA follows: TGTGCCAGCAGCGCGCGGGACGGCTACGAGCAGTACTTC.

V usage is TRBV2 and J usage is TRBJ2-7; TRBD1 aligns across 8 bases. This CDR3 has 15 amino acids. The V and J ends lost 6 bases and 2 bases, in that order; junction bases with no gene match: 9. CDR1 and CDR2 (germline): SNHLY, FYNNEI. The DNA of the CDR3 is TGTGCCAGCAGCCCCCGGGACAGGAGGACCTACGAGCAGTACTTC. Translation gives CASSPRDRRTYEQYF.

The rearrangement links TRBV5-3 to TRBJ1-6; 8 bases line up with TRBD1. TRBV5-3 has ORF status, its function being uncertain. The CDR3 has 18 amino acids. Trimming cost V 2 bases and J 5 bases; bases outside gene matches: 12. In nucleotides, the CDR3 is TGTGCCAGAAGCTTTCCATTACAAAGACAGGGGAATAATTCACCCCTCCACTTT. This sequence encodes CARSFPLQRQGNNSPLHF.

On this clone itself: A read error may account for a junction end that differs from germline. This sequence joins TRBV7-9 and TRBJ1-4; D might be TRBD1 (6 bases). This CDR3 is built from 14 residues. The germline CDR1 and CDR2 sequences are SEHNR and FQNEAQ (reference sequence). Here the CDR3 DNA reads TGTGCCAGCAGTCGGACAGCAACAAATGAAAAACTGTTTTTT. Amino acids: CASSRTATNEKLFF.

The sample holds a few counts of this clone. This chain uses TRBV10-3 with TRBJ1-1; D possibly corresponds to TRBD1 (5 bases). This CDR3 has 14 amino acids. The V gene's germline CDR1 is ENHRY and CDR2 SYGVKD. V lost 5 bases, J lost 3 bases, and 13 bases lay in between. The CDR3 region is CAISLGGEDTEAFF. The CDR3 DNA is TGTGCCATCAGTCTCGGGGGAGAGGACACTGAAGCTTTCTTT.

The chain carries TRBV7-8 and TRBJ1-5; no clear D. Germline lookup yields CDR1 SGHVS and CDR2 FQNEAQ. V lost 4 bases, J lost 5 bases, and 6 bases lay in between. There are 12 residues in the CDR3. The CDR3 sequence is CASSSGDQPQHF. CDR3 DNA: TGTGCCAGCAGCTCCGGAGATCAGCCCCAGCATTTT.

J is TRBJ1-2 and V is TRBV6-5; TRBD1 is a possible D gene (5 bases). V lost 6 bases and J lost 5, with 16 bases in between. This CDR3 has 14 residues. Germline values: CDR1 MNHEY, CDR2 SVGAGI. The CDR3 loop reads CASSPLGGEYGYTF. CDR3 DNA sequence: TGTGCCAGCAGCCCCCTTGGGGGGGAGTATGGCTACACCTTC.

The count of this clone is one. The V and J genes are TRBV5-1 and TRBJ1-5, with D unclear. CDR1 SGHRS and CDR2 YFSETQ come from the germline V gene. The V end lost 0 bases, the J end lost 3 bases, and 7 bases lay between the germline ends. This CDR3 spans 14 amino acids. In DNA form, the CDR3 reads TGCGCCAGCAGCTTGGGTACAGACAATCAGCCCCAGCATTTT. This sequence encodes CASSLGTDNQPQHF.

For the CDR3, the DNA is TGTGCCAGCAGTTCTAGGTGGGACACTGAAGCTTTCTTT. Protein sequence: CASSSRWDTEAFF. The chain joins TRBV6-1 to TRBJ1-1; no clear D gene. Germline CDR1 and CDR2: MNHNS and SASEGT. The CDR3 is 13 residues long. Trimming removed 5 bases from V and 3 bases from J, with 10 bases in between.

The V call is TRBV7-9, the J call TRBJ2-3; TRBD2 aligns across 11 bases. This CDR3 is built from 16 residues. Unmatched junction bases numbered 5, after V lost 4 bases and J lost 2 bases. Germline V gene lookup returns CDR1 SEHNR and CDR2 FQNEAQ (reference sequence). This CDR3 is CASSSGTSGYTDTQYF. The CDR3 DNA sequence: TGTGCCAGCAGCTCGGGGACTAGCGGATACACAGATACGCAGTATTTT.

The genes are TRBV7-8 and TRBJ2-4; tentative D call: TRBD1 (6 bases). V lost 2 bases and J 8 bases, leaving 16 bases between the germline ends. Germline CDR1 reads SGHVS; CDR2 reads FQNEAQ. This CDR3 has 15 amino acids. The CDR3 is CASSLSRQAWDIQYF. The CDR3 DNA is TGTGCCAGCAGCTTATCACGACAGGCTTGGGACATTCAGTACTTC. The variable domain in full, with the rest retrieved from reference TRBV7-8 and TRBJ2-4, is GAGVSQSPRYKVAKRGQDVALRCDPISGHVSLFWYQQALGQGPEFLTYFQNEAQLDKSGLPSDRFFAERPEGSVSTLKIQRTQQEDSAVYLCASSLSRQAWDIQYFGAGTRLSVL.

The rearrangement joins TRBV6-1 to TRBJ2-7, with D perhaps TRBD1 (7 bases). Germline V gene sequence: CDR1 MNHNS, CDR2 SASEGT. The CDR3 has 14 amino acids. Trimming shortened V by 6 bases and J by 5 bases, and 17 bases separated the two germline ends. The CDR3 protein is CASRVRRGRDEQYF. The CDR3 nucleotides read TGTGCCAGCAGGGTGAGGAGGGGGCGAGACGAGCAGTACTTC.

This clone occurred once. Written as DNA, the CDR3 is TGTGCCAGCAGTGACTCGGGGGCCCCCTACAATGAGCAGTTCTTC. Encoded protein: CASSDSGAPYNEQFF. The chain links TRBV6-4 to TRBJ2-1; D is perhaps TRBD1 (6 bases). Germline V gives CDR1 MRHNA, CDR2 SNTAGT. Trimming pared 0 bases from V and 2 bases from J, leaving 8 bases between. There are 15 residues in the CDR3.

The table lists this clone with a few counts. J is TRBJ2-2 and V is TRBV5-1, with 7 bases fitting TRBD1. The germline V gene encodes CDR1 SGHRS and CDR2 YFSETQ. Trimming removed 0 bases from V and 5 bases from J; junction bases left unmatched: 4. This CDR3 region has 15 residues. CDR3 in amino acids: CASSLEQGETGELFF. CDR3 nucleotides: TGCGCCAGCAGCTTGGAGCAGGGGGAAACCGGGGAGCTGTTTTTT.

The CDR3 sequence: CASSQDYSGGFSYEQYF. Written as DNA, the CDR3 is TGCGCCAGCAGCCAAGATTACAGCGGGGGTTTCTCCTACGAGCAGTACTTC. This chain connects TRBV4-3 to TRBJ2-7; 8 bases are shared with TRBD2. This CDR3 is built from 17 residues. Trimming at V came to 0 bases and at J to 0 bases, leaving 7 bases not matched to a gene. CDR1 and CDR2 (germline): LGHNA, YSLEER.

Comment on this clone: A read error may account for a junction end that differs from germline. This chain joins TRBV6-1 and TRBJ1-2; D gene unclear. In germline, CDR1 is MNHNS, CDR2 SASEGT. This CDR3 spans 13 amino acids. CDR3 nucleotides: TGTGCCAGCAGCGAAGGGAGGAACTATGGCTACACCTTC. Encoded protein: CASSEGRNYGYTF.

The chain carries TRBV5-4 and TRBJ2-3, with 10 bases lining up with TRBD2. There are 15 residues in the CDR3. The J segment lost 6 bases and the V segment lost 1 base, leaving 5 bases of the junction unmatched. CDR1 and CDR2 from the germline V gene are SGHNT and YYREEE (reference sequence). The CDR3 loop reads CASSLSLAGVDTQYF. The CDR3, as DNA: TGTGCCAGCAGCTTGTCTCTAGCGGGAGTGGATACGCAGTATTTT.

The CDR3 DNA follows: TGCGCCAGCAGCTTGGCCGAGGGGGGGAACTATGGCTACACCTTC. Amino acids: CASSLAEGGNYGYTF. The chain combines TRBV5-1 with TRBJ1-2; possible D gene TRBD1, 6 bases. The V end was cut by 0 bases, the J end by 2 bases, with 11 bases between. Germline values: CDR1 SGHRS, CDR2 YFSETQ. The length of the CDR3 is 15 residues.

The chain is built from TRBV6-5 and TRBJ1-1, with 11 nucleotides matching TRBD1. V shed 10 bases and J 4 bases; nucleotides not matched to a gene: 5. Germline lookup yields CDR1 MNHEY and CDR2 SVGAGI. The CDR3 is made up of 13 amino acids. CDR3 amino acids: CATRTGGITEAFF. The CDR3 coding sequence is TGTGCCACACGGACAGGGGGCATCACTGAAGCTTTCTTT.

The rearrangement joins TRBV7-9 to TRBJ2-7; no clear D. The germline V gene has CDR1 SEHNR and CDR2 FQNEAQ (reference sequence). Between the trimmed V and J ends, which lost 4 bases and 3 bases, there was a span of 7 bases. This CDR3 is built from 12 residues. The CDR3 DNA follows: TGTGCCAGCAGCTCACAATACTACGAGCAGTACTTC. This codes for CASSSQYYEQYF.

The gene calls are TRBV5-1 and TRBJ2-7, with 7 bases matching TRBD1. This CDR3 spans 15 amino acids. V trimming: 3 bases; J trimming: 2 bases; junction bases outside the gene matches: 8. In germline, CDR1 is SGHRS, CDR2 YFSETQ. CDR3 coding DNA: TGCGCCAGCAGCTCCTCCGACAGGGTGCCCTACGAGCAGTACTTC. It translates to CASSSSDRVPYEQYF.

This clone was observed a handful of times. The J gene is TRBJ1-1, the V gene TRBV4-1; D is ambiguous. Trimming pared 0 bases from V and 2 bases from J, leaving 7 bases between. The length of the CDR3 is 14 residues. Germline CDR1 reads MGHRA; CDR2 reads YSYEKL. As DNA, the CDR3 is TGCGCCAGCAGCCAAGAAAACAGTAACACTGAAGCTTTCTTT. Encoded protein: CASSQENSNTEAFF.

This chain uses TRBV9 with TRBJ2-7, with 7 bases lining up with TRBD2. From germline, CDR1 is SGDLS and CDR2 YYNGEE. The CDR3 is made up of 13 amino acids. The J segment lost 2 bases and the V segment lost 3 bases, leaving 2 bases of the junction unmatched. In nucleotides, the CDR3 is TGTGCCAGCAGCGAGGCGGGGGCCTACGAGCAGTACTTC. Protein sequence: CASSEAGAYEQYF.

The chain carries TRBV4-2 and TRBJ2-7, with 7 bases fitting TRBD2. Germline V CDR1 and CDR2: LGHNA, YNFKEQ. The CDR3 totals 14 residues. Losses at the gene ends were 2 bases for V and 3 bases for J; bases not matched to a gene: 4. CDR3 sequence reads: CASSQPSGVYEQYF. CDR3 in DNA: TGTGCCAGCAGCCAACCTAGCGGTGTCTACGAGCAGTACTTC.

In this sample, this clone turned up once. The chain combines TRBV4-2 with TRBJ2-3; the D gene is possibly TRBD1 (6 bases). This CDR3 is 17 amino acids long. In germline, CDR1 is LGHNA, CDR2 YNFKEQ. With 0 bases removed from V and 2 bases from J, the gap between germline ends came to 15 bases. Here the CDR3 DNA reads TGTGCCAGCAGCCAAGATTGGGCCAGGGGAAACACAGATACGCAGTATTTT. Translated, it gives CASSQDWARGNTDTQYF.